This entry is about one T cell receptor (beta chain). In the original workflow: Estimated nucleated cell counts came from reference gene primer amplification. TCRdb keeps only in-frame clones here, not all; method: immunoSEQ multiplex PCR. V and J calls and clone size are those listed in that table; D and trimming were worked out from the DNA. The sample includes 310,000 or so clones, almost 90% seen only once; the top ten take approximately 11%. The sample comes from a study of blood T cell repertoires in COVID-19. Overall study context: COVID-19 samples collected from the United States, Italy and Spain covered acute and convalescent phases.

J lost 7 bases, V lost 3 bases, and 8 bases had no gene match. The CDR3 totals 14 residues. Germline V gives CDR1 MDHEN, CDR2 SYDVKM. Followed over time, Seattle patients had been enrolled while infection was active. The sample taken for sequencing was peripheral blood. V usage is TRBV28 and J usage is TRBJ1-2; 7 bases map to TRBD1. The sequence derives from a woman in her 30s with COVID-19, enrolled during active disease. The CDR3 is CASSLSDRAVGYTF. CDR3 nucleotides: TGTGCCAGCAGTTTGAGTGACAGGGCCGTTGGCTACACCTTC.